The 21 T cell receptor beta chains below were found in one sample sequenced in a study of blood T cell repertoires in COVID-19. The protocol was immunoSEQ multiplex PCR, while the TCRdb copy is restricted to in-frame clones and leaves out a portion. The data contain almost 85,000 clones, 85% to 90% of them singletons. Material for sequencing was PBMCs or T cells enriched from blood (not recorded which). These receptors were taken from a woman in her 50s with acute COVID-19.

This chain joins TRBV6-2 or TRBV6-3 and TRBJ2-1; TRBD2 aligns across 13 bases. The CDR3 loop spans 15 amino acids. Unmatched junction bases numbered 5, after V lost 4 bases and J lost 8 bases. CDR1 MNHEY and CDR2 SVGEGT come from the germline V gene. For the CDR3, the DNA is TGTGCCAGCAGTTCCGGACTAGCGGGAGCCTATGAGCAGTTCTTC. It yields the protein CASSSGLAGAYEQFF.

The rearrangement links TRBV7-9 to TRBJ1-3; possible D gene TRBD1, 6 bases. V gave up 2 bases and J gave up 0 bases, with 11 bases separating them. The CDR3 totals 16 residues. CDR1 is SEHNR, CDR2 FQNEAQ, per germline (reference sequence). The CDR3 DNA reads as TGTGCCAGCAGCTTACAGGGGCTATACTCTGGAAACACCATATATTTT. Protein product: CASSLQGLYSGNTIYF.

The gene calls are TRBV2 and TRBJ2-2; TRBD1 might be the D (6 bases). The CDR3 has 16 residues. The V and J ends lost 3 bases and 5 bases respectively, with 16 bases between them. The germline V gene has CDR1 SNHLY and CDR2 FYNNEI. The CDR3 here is CASSDSRDTVTGELFF. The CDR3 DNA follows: TGTGCCAGCAGTGATTCCCGGGACACAGTTACCGGGGAGCTGTTTTTT. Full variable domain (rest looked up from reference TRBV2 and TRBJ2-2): EPEVTQTPSHQVTQMGQEVILRCVPISNHLYFYWYRQILGQKVEFLVSFYNNEISEKSEIFDDQFSVERPDGSNFTLKIRSTKLEDSAMYFCASSDSRDTVTGELFFGEGSRLTVL.

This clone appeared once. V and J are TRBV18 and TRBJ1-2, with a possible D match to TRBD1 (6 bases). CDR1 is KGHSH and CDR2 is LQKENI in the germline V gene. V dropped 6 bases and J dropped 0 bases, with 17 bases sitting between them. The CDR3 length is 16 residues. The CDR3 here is CASSQGTNVANYGYTF. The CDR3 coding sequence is TGTGCCAGCTCCCAGGGGACCAACGTGGCTAACTATGGCTACACCTTC.

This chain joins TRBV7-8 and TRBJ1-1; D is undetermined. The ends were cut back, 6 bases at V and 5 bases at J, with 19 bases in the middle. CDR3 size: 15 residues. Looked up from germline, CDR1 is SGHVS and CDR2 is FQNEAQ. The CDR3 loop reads CASRPSMTPGTEAFF. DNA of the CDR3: TGTGCCAGCAGACCTAGTATGACTCCGGGGACTGAAGCTTTCTTT.

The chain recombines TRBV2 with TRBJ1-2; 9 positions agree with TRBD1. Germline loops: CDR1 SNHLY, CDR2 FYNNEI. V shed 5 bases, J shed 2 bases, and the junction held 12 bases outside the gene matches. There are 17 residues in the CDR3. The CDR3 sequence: CASSYLRTGVTNYGYTF. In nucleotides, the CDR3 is TGTGCCAGCAGTTACCTAAGGACAGGGGTCACCAACTATGGCTACACCTTC.

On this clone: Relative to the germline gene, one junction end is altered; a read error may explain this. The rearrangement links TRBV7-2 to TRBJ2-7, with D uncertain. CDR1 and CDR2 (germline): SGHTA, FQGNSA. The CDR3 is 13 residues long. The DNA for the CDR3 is TGTGCCAGCAGCTTAGGTCTTTCCTTCGAGCAGTACTTC. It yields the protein CASSLGLSFEQYF.

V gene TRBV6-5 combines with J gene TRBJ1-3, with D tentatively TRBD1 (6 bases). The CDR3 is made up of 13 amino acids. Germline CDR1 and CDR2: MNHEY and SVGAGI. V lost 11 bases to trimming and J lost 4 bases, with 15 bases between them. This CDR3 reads CASGGTYGNTIYF. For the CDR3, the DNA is TGTGCCTCGGGGGGCACATACGGAAACACCATATATTTT.

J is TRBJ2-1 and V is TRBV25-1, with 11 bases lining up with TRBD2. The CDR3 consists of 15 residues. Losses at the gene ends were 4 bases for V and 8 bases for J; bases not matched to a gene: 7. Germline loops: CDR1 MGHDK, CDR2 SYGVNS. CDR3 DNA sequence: TGTGCCAGCAGTGGGGGTGTAGCGGGAGGGCATGAGCAGTTCTTC. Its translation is CASSGGVAGGHEQFF.

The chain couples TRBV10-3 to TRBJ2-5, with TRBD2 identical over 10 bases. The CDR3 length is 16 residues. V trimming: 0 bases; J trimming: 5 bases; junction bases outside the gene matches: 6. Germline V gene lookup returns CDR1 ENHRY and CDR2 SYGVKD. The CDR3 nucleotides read TGTGCCATCAGTGAGTCGCGAACTAGCGGGAAGGAGACCCAGTACTTC. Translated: CAISESRTSGKETQYF.

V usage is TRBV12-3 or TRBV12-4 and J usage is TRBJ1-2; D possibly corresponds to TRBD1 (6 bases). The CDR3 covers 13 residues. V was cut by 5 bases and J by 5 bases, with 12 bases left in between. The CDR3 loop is CASSPDRLYGYTF. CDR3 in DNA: TGTGCCAGCAGTCCAGACAGGTTATATGGCTACACCTTC.

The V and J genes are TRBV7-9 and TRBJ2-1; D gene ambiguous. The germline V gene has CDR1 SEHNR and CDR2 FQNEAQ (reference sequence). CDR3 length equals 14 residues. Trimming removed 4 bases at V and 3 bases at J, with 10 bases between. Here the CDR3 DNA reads TGTGCCAGCAGCTCGCCGACAAACTACAATGAGCAGTTCTTC. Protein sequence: CASSSPTNYNEQFF.

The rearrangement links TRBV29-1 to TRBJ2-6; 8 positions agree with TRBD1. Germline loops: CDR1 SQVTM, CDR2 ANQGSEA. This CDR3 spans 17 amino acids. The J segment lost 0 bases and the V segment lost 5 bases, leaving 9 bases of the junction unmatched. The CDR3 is CSVTKTGGFSGANVLTF. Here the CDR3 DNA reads TGCAGCGTTACAAAAACAGGGGGATTCTCTGGGGCCAACGTCCTGACTTTC.

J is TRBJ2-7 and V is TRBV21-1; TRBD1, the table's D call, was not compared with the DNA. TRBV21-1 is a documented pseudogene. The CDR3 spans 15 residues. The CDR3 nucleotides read TGTGCCAGCAGCAAACGCCGGGACAGCTCCTACGAGCAGTACTTC. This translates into CASSKRRDSSYEQYF.

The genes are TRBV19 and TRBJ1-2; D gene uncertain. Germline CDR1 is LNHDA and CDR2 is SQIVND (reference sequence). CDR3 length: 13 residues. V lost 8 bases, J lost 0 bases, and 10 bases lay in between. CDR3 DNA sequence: TGTGCCAGTCTCACAGACACTAACTATGGCTACACCTTC. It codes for CASLTDTNYGYTF.

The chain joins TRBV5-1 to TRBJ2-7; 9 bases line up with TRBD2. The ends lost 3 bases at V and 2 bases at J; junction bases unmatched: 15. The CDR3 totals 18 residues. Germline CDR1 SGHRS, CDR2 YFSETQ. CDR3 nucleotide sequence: TGCGCCAGCAGCTCCTATCCTAGCGGGAACCTTTCCCCCTACGAGCAGTACTTC. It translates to CASSSYPSGNLSPYEQYF. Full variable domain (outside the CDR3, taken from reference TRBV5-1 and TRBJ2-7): KAGVTQTPRYLIKTRGQQVTLSCSPISGHRSVSWYQQTPGQGLQFLFEYFSETQRNKGNFPGRFSGRQFSNSRSEMNVSTLELGDSALYLCASSSYPSGNLSPYEQYFGPGTRLTVT.

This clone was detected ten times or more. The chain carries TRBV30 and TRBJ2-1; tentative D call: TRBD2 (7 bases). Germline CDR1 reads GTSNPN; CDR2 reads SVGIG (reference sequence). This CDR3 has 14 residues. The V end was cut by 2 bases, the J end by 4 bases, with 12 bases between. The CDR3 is CAWSIGGGYNEQFF. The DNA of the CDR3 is TGTGCCTGGAGTATAGGGGGAGGGTACAATGAGCAGTTCTTC.

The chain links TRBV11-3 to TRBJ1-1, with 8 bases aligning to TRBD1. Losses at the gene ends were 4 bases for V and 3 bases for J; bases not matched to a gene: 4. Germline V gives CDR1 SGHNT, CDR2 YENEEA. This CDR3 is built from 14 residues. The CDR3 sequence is CASSSRGRDTEAFF. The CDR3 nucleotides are TGTGCCAGCAGCTCCAGGGGGCGCGACACTGAAGCTTTCTTT.

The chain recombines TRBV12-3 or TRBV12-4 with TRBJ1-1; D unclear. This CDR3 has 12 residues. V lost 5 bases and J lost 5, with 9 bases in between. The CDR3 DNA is TGTGCCAGCAGTCTCCTAGGAACTGAAGCTTTCTTT. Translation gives CASSLLGTEAFF.

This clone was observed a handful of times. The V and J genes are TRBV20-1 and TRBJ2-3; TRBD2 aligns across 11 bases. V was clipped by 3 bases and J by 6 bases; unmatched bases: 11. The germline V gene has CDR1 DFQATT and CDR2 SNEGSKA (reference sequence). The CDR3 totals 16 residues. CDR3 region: CSASGMASGRTDTQYF. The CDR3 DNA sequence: TGCAGTGCTAGTGGAATGGCTAGCGGGAGGACGGATACGCAGTATTTT.

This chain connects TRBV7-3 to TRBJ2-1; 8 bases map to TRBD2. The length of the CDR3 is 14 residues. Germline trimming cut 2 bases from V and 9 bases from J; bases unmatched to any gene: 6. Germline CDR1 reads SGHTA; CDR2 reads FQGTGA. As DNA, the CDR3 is TGTGCCAGCAGCTTATCGGGACTAGATGGTGAGCAGTTCTTC. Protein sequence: CASSLSGLDGEQFF.